What follows is one T cell receptor beta chain and its context. Those enrolled, adults aged roughly 18 to 89 years, came from 24 US areas. Self-reported history from a screening survey and questionnaire set each donor's cohort. Per the original methods: Quantification of nucleated cells was approximated via reference gene primer amplification. Sequencing used immunoSEQ multiplex PCR; TCRdb keeps in-frame clones, though not all of them. The D gene and trimming were derived from the DNA, and the V and J assignments and clone size from that table. The sample gives 240,000 or so clones, 85% to 90% of which show up once; approximately 9.5% is in the top ten. This entry belongs to a study of blood T cell repertoires in COVID-19. Across the study: COVID-19 samples from acute and convalescent phases originated in the United States, Italy and Spain.

The germline gives CDR1 MNHEY, CDR2 SMNVEV (reference sequence). The CDR3 spans 17 residues. The J segment lost 0 bases and the V segment lost 5 bases, leaving 9 bases of the junction unmatched. The receptor was derived from a man aged 40-49 years who had recovered from COVID-19. Sequencing was done on a sample of PBMCs or T cells enriched from blood (not recorded which). The chain employs TRBV27 and TRBJ2-4, with 8 bases matching TRBD2. CDR3 DNA: TGTGCCAGCAGTCAATCCCACGGGGGGGCAGCCAAAAACATTCAGTACTTC. Residues: CASSQSHGGAAKNIQYF.